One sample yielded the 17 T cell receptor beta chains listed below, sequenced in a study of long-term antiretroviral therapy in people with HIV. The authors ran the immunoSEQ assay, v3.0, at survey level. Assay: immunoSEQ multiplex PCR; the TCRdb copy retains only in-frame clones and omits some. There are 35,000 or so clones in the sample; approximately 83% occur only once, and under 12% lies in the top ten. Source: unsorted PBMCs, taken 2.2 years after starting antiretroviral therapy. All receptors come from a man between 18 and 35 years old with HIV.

DNA for the CDR3: TGTGCCAGCAGTGAGCCTCTCGACAGACCGAACACTGAAGCTTTCTTT. Translating gives CASSEPLDRPNTEAFF. V usage is TRBV2 and J usage is TRBJ1-1, with a weak D call TRBD1 (5 bases). The CDR3 contains 16 residues. V lost 3 bases to trimming and J lost 1 base, with 15 bases between them. Germline V gene sequence: CDR1 SNHLY, CDR2 FYNNEI.

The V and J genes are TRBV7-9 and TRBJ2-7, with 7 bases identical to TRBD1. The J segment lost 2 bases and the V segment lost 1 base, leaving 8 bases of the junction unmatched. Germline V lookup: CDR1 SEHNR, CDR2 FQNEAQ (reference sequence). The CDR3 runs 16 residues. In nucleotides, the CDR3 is TGTGCCAGCAGCTTAGGCCAGGGGACAGTGGCCTACGAGCAGTACTTC. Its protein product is CASSLGQGTVAYEQYF.

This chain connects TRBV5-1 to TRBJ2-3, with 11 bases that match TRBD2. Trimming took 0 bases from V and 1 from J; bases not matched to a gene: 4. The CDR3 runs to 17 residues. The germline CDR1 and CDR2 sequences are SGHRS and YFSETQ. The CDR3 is CASSLAPTSGGTDTQYF. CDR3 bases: TGCGCCAGCAGCTTGGCACCGACTAGCGGGGGCACAGATACGCAGTATTTT. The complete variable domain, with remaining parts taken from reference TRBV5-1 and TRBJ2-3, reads KAGVTQTPRYLIKTRGQQVTLSCSPISGHRSVSWYQQTPGQGLQFLFEYFSETQRNKGNFPGRFSGRQFSNSRSEMNVSTLELGDSALYLCASSLAPTSGGTDTQYFGPGTRLTVL.

The CDR3 DNA reads TGTGCCAGCAGTGTCGGGACTAGCGGGGGGGCAGAGACCCAGTACTTC. It translates to CASSVGTSGGAETQYF. The chain has TRBV2 and TRBJ2-5; 16 nucleotides agree with TRBD2. V lost 4 bases and J lost 4; bases outside the gene matches: 3. Germline V lookup: CDR1 SNHLY, CDR2 FYNNEI. The CDR3 extends over 16 amino acids.

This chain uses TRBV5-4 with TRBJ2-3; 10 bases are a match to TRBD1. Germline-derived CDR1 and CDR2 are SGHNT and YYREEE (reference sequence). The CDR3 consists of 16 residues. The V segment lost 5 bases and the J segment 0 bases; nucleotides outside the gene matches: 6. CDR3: CASRPGQGVSTDTQYF. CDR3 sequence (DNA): TGTGCCAGCAGGCCAGGACAGGGGGTAAGCACAGATACGCAGTATTTT.

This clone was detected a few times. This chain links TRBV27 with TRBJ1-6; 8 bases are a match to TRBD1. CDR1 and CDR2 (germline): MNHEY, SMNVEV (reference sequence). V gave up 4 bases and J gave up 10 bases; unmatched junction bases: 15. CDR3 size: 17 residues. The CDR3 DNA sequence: TGTGCCAGCAGTTCATTTCCCCGGACAGGGATCGGCTCACCCCTCCACTTT. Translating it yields CASSSFPRTGIGSPLHF.

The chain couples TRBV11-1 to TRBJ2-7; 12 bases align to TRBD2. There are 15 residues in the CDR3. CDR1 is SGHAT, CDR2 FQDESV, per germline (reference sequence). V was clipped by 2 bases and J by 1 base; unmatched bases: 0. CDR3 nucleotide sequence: TGTGCCAGCAGCTTAACTAGCGGGAGGTCCTACGAGCAGTACTTC. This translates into CASSLTSGRSYEQYF.

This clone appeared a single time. The DNA for the CDR3 is TGTGCCAGCAGCTCCAACCCAGGCAACGGGGAGCTGTTTTTT. This gives the protein CASSSNPGNGELFF. This chain uses TRBV6-4 with TRBJ2-2; no firm D call. The CDR3 totals 14 residues. Germline V lookup: CDR1 MRHNA, CDR2 SNTAGT. V was shortened by 6 bases and J by 7 bases, with 15 bases between the two germline ends.

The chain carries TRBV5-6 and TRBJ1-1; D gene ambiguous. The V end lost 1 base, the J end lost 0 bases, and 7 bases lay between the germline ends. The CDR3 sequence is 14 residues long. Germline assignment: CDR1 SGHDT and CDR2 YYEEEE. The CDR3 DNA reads TGTGCCAGCAGCTTGAAACGCTTGAACACTGAAGCTTTCTTT. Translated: CASSLKRLNTEAFF.

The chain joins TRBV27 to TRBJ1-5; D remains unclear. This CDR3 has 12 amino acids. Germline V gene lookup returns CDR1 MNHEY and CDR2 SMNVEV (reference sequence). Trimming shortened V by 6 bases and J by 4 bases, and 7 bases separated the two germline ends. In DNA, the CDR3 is TGTGCCAGCAGCCCTCCTAATCAGCCCCAGCATTTT. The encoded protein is CASSPPNQPQHF.

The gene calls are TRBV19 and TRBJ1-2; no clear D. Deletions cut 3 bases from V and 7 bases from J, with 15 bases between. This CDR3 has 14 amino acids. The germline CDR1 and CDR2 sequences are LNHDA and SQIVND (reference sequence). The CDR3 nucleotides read TGTGCCAGTAGTATTCCCCGGCTGGAGAGTGGCTACACCTTC. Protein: CASSIPRLESGYTF.

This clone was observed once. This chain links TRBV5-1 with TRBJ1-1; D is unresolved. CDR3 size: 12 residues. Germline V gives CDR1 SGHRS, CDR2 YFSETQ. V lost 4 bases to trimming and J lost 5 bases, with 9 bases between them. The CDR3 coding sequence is TGCGCCAGCAGCCTTCGTGGTACTGAAGCTTTCTTT. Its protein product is CASSLRGTEAFF.

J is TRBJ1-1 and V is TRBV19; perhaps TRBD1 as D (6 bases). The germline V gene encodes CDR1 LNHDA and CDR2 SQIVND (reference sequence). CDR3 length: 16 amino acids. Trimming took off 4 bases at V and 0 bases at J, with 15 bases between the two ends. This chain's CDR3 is CASSKDRLGMNTEAFF. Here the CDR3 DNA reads TGTGCCAGTAGTAAAGACAGGTTGGGGATGAACACTGAAGCTTTCTTT. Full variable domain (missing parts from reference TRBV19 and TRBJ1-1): DGGITQSPKYLFRKEGQNVTLSCEQNLNHDAMYWYRQDPGQGLRLIYYSQIVNDFQKGDIAEGYSVSREKKESFPLTVTSAQKNPTAFYLCASSKDRLGMNTEAFFGQGTRLTVV.

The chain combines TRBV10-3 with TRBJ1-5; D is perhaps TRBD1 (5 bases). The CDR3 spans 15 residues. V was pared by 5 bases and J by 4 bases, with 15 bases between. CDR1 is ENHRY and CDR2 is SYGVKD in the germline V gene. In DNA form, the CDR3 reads TGTGCCATCAGTAGAGTCCGGGACGGAAATCAGCCCCAGCATTTT. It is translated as CAISRVRDGNQPQHF.

CDR3 sequence: CASSPLALEYEQYF. CDR3 in DNA: TGTGCCAGCAGCCCCTTGGCGCTAGAATACGAGCAGTACTTC. V is TRBV7-8 and J is TRBJ2-7; D gene uncertain. Per the germline V gene, CDR1 is SGHVS and CDR2 is FQNEAQ. The CDR3 runs to 14 residues. The V end lost 5 bases, the J end lost 4 bases, and 15 bases lay between the germline ends. The full variable domain, in which reference TRBV7-8 and TRBJ2-7 provide the parts outside the CDR3, is GAGVSQSPRYKVAKRGQDVALRCDPISGHVSLFWYQQALGQGPEFLTYFQNEAQLDKSGLPSDRFFAERPEGSVSTLKIQRTQQEDSAVYLCASSPLALEYEQYFGPGTRLTVT.

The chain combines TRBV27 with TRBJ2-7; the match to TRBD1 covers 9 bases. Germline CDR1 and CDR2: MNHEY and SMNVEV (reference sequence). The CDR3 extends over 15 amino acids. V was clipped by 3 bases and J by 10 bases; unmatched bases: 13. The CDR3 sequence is CASSLAGQGFYGQYF. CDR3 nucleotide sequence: TGTGCCAGCAGTTTGGCCGGACAGGGGTTTTACGGTCAGTACTTC.

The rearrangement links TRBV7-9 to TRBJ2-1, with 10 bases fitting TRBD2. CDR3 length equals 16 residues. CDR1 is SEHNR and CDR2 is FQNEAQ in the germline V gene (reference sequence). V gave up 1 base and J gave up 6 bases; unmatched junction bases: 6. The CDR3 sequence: CASSLEAGGHGNEQFF. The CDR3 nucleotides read TGTGCCAGCAGCTTAGAAGCGGGAGGGCATGGCAATGAGCAGTTCTTC.